The sequence of this T cell receptor (beta chain) was determined in a study of cytomegalovirus exposure and HLA in healthy donors. Study information: An early data release held tens of millions of unique TCRs from HLA-typed donors. Of some 410 genotyped donors, around 80% grouped in the Caucasian-associated ancestry cluster. Whole-study results and caveats: Reportedly, fewer N-insertions than the 666-donor mean appeared in an Asian-associated ancestry cluster in a later analysis.

Turning to this clone: Its antigen remains unidentified.

Researchers ran the PCR with 60 Vbeta and 13 Jbeta primers. In the original processing: Approximately 10 million shared chains were among approximately 87 million unique TCR beta chains counted in a later analysis. Here immunoSEQ multiplex PCR was the method, and the copy in TCRdb shows in-frame clones only, minus some. Clone size and the V and J calls come from that table; the DNA yielded D and trimming. The sample lists 150,000 to 200,000 clones; 82% were seen once. The CDR3 extends over 14 amino acids. V lost 0 bases and J lost 4, with 10 bases in between. Germline loops: CDR1 SEHNR, CDR2 FQNEAQ (reference sequence).

Sequences were obtained from PBMCs. V gene TRBV7-9 combines with J gene TRBJ2-7; D perhaps matches TRBD1 (6 bases). This clonotype was obtained from a woman aged 18-30 years in good health and CMV-seronegative. CDR3 DNA sequence: TGTGCCAGCAGCTTAGCTACAGGGCCATACGAGCAGTACTTC. Its translation: CASSLATGPYEQYF.